This entry lists 29 T cell receptor beta chains sequenced from one sample in a study of T cell repertoires in cytomegalovirus infection. Each CDR3 protein is one row after TCRdb ran MiXCR on the reads. The sample contains around 290,000 distinct CDR3 sequences, over 20% of which appear only once. What was sequenced was PBMCs. All receptors derive from a human donor in good health (CMV status not recorded). Some clones in this sample may be carry-over from other donors' samples.

The count of this clonotype is one. The CDR3 protein is CAISGQGNEQYF. The DNA for the CDR3 is TGTGCCATCAGTGGACAGGGGAATGAGCAGTACTTC. The chain links TRBV10-3 to TRBJ2-7; TRBD1 matches 8 bases. V was pared by 4 bases and J by 7 bases, with 3 bases of the junction left unmatched. The CDR3 has 12 residues. Germline CDR1 is ENHRY and CDR2 is SYGVKD.

V and J are TRBV5-1 and TRBJ1-5; 9 positions agree with TRBD1. CDR1 and CDR2 from the germline V gene are SGHRS and YFSETQ. CDR3 length equals 16 residues. Trimming took 2 bases from V and 1 from J; bases not matched to a gene: 4. The CDR3 reads CASSLTGGLSNQPQHF. CDR3 nucleotides: TGCGCCAGCAGCTTAACAGGGGGCCTGAGCAATCAGCCCCAGCATTTT. The complete variable domain, with remaining parts taken from reference TRBV5-1 and TRBJ1-5, reads KAGVTQTPRYLIKTRGQQVTLSCSPISGHRSVSWYQQTPGQGLQFLFEYFSETQRNKGNFPGRFSGRQFSNSRSEMNVSTLELGDSALYLCASSLTGGLSNQPQHFGDGTRLSIL.

In its sample, this clonotype was seen many times. The CDR3 DNA sequence: TGTGCCAGCAGCTTAGAAGGGGGGAGCACAGATACGCAGTATTTT. Translated: CASSLEGGSTDTQYF. J is TRBJ2-3 and V is TRBV7-2, with D tentatively TRBD1 or TRBD2 (6 bases each). The germline V and J ends were trimmed by 1 base and 0 bases, with 8 bases remaining between them. The germline V gene has CDR1 SGHTA and CDR2 FQGNSA. The CDR3 extends over 15 amino acids.

This clonotype was observed a handful of times. A junction boundary mismatches the germline segment, possibly from a read error. The chain employs TRBV7-7 and TRBJ2-1, with TRBD2 matching 10 bases. Germline CDR1 reads SSHAT; CDR2 reads FNYEAQ (reference sequence). The CDR3 has 16 residues. DNA for the CDR3: TGTGCTAGCAGTCCTCGAGCGGGGGGGCCCTACAATGAGCAGTTCTTC. The encoded protein is CASSPRAGGPYNEQFF. The full variable domain, with the rest looked up from reference TRBV7-7 and TRBJ2-1, is GAGVSQSPRYKVTKRGQDVTLRCDPISSHATLYWYQQALGQGPEFLTYFNYEAQPDKSGLPSDRFSAERPEGSISTLTIQRTEQRDSAMYRCASSPRAGGPYNEQFFGPGTRLTVL.

This clonotype was counted a few times. The chain combines TRBV20-1 with TRBJ2-7; 7 bases agree with TRBD1. Germline assignment: CDR1 DFQATT and CDR2 SNEGSKA (reference sequence). The CDR3 runs 14 residues. Trimming took 6 bases from V and 0 from J; bases not matched to a gene: 8. CDR3 nucleotides: TGCAGTGCCAGTAGAGGGACAGTCTCCTACGAGCAGTACTTC. This encodes CSASRGTVSYEQYF.

The V and J genes are TRBV20-1 and TRBJ2-2; TRBD2 agrees at 9 bases. J lost 4 bases, V lost 0 bases, and 9 bases had no gene match. This CDR3 region has 17 residues. CDR1 is DFQATT and CDR2 is SNEGSKA in the germline V gene (reference sequence). CDR3 protein: CSARDQGSGRFTGELFF. CDR3 coding DNA: TGCAGTGCTAGAGATCAGGGTAGCGGGAGATTCACCGGGGAGCTGTTTTTT.

This clonotype was seen a few times. The J gene is TRBJ2-1, the V gene TRBV11-2; D possibly uses TRBD1 or TRBD2 (5 bases each). V was shortened by 1 base and J by 6 bases, with 13 bases between the two germline ends. The CDR3 contains 15 residues. Germline V gene lookup returns CDR1 SGHAT and CDR2 FQNNGV. CDR3 sequence reads: CASSLVRGPLNEQFF. CDR3 bases: TGTGCCAGCAGCTTAGTTCGGGGACCCCTCAATGAGCAGTTCTTC.

This clonotype was detected only a few times. The chain has TRBV14 and TRBJ2-6, with D perhaps assigned TRBD1 or TRBD2 (5 bases each). V lost 4 bases, J lost 0 bases, and 19 bases lay in between. CDR1 and CDR2 (germline): SGHDN, FVKESK. The CDR3 has 19 amino acids. The CDR3 is CASSLVRGPPSSGANVLTF. CDR3 nucleotides: TGTGCCAGCAGCCTAGTTCGGGGACCGCCGAGCTCTGGGGCCAACGTCCTGACTTTC.

The CDR3 reads CASRDVNRGNTEAFF. The DNA of the CDR3 is TGTGCCAGCAGGGATGTAAACAGGGGGAACACTGAAGCTTTCTTT. This chain links TRBV6-4 with TRBJ1-1; 7 nucleotides line up with TRBD1. Trimming cost V 6 bases and J 1 base; bases outside gene matches: 8. CDR1 and CDR2 from the germline V gene are MRHNA and SNTAGT. The CDR3 runs to 15 residues.

This clonotype was picked up a small number of times. V gene TRBV11-2 combines with J gene TRBJ1-5; D is unresolved. The CDR3 is 14 residues long. Germline values: CDR1 SGHAT, CDR2 FQNNGV. Trimming shortened V by 0 bases and J by 0 bases, and 3 bases separated the two germline ends. Here the CDR3 reads CASSLEASNQPQHF. DNA for the CDR3: TGTGCCAGCAGCTTAGAGGCTAGCAATCAGCCCCAGCATTTT.

Of note for this clonotype: This may arise from a read error, as a much more abundant clone is one base away. J is TRBJ1-2 and V is TRBV5-4; 11 bases line up with TRBD1. This CDR3 has 15 residues. Germline values: CDR1 SGHNT, CDR2 YYREEE (reference sequence). V lost 2 bases and J lost 7; bases outside the gene matches: 7. The CDR3 bases are TGTGCCAGCAGCTTAATTGGACAGGGGGCCGGTGGCTACACCTTC. As protein: CASSLIGQGAGGYTF.

Turning to this clonotype: This clone may be a read error of a much larger clone one base away. V usage is TRBV7-6 and J usage is TRBJ2-7; 9 bases fit TRBD1. This CDR3 has 15 amino acids. Germline CDR1 reads SGHVS; CDR2 reads FNYEAQ. Unmatched junction bases numbered 14, after V lost 5 bases and J lost 9 bases. The chain's CDR3 is CASSGTGTGLSGQYF. CDR3 nucleotide sequence: TGTGCCAGCAGCGGGACCGGGACAGGGCTCTCCGGGCAGTACTTC. The variable domain in full, with the rest retrieved from reference TRBV7-6 and TRBJ2-7, is GAGVSQSPRYKVTKRGQDVALRCDPISGHVSLYWYRQALGQGPEFLTYFNYEAQQDKSGLPNDRFSAERPEGSISTLTIQRTEQRDSAMYRCASSGTGTGLSGQYFGPGTRLTVT.

This clonotype was seen at least ten times. V and J are TRBV12-3 or TRBV12-4 and TRBJ1-1; perhaps TRBD1 as D (6 bases). There are 15 residues in the CDR3. V lost 6 bases, J lost 1 base, and 15 bases lay in between. The CDR3 loop is CASSSTGPGNTEAFF. The DNA for the CDR3 is TGTGCCAGCAGCTCCACAGGGCCGGGGAACACTGAAGCTTTCTTT.

The rearrangement links TRBV6-1 to TRBJ1-5, with D perhaps TRBD1 (5 bases). The CDR3 totals 13 residues. Between the trimmed V and J ends, which lost 5 bases and 4 bases, there was a span of 9 bases. Germline CDR1 MNHNS, CDR2 SASEGT. The CDR3 sequence: CASSWDRNQPQHF. In DNA, the CDR3 is TGTGCCAGCAGTTGGGACCGAAATCAGCCCCAGCATTTT.

There are a few counts of this clonotype. The chain links TRBV29-1 to TRBJ2-3, with 7 bases matching TRBD1. The V segment lost 6 bases and the J segment 4 bases; nucleotides outside the gene matches: 10. The CDR3 sequence is 14 residues long. Germline CDR1 SQVTM, CDR2 ANQGSEA. CDR3 nucleotides: TGCAGCGTCTTAAGACAGGGAATAGCAGATACGCAGTATTTT. Residues: CSVLRQGIADTQYF.

This clonotype was counted between two and nine times. The V and J genes are TRBV20-1 and TRBJ2-5; D perhaps matches TRBD1 (5 bases). Trimming left V 6 bases short and J 5 bases short, with 16 bases between. This CDR3 is built from 13 residues. The germline V gene has CDR1 DFQATT and CDR2 SNEGSKA (reference sequence). For the CDR3, the DNA is TGCAGTGCCCAACTTAGGGGCAGCGAGACCCAGTACTTC. Translation gives CSAQLRGSETQYF.

As to this clonotype: A read error may be the cause here, since a much bigger clone is one base away. V gene TRBV11-2 combines with J gene TRBJ1-4; 7 bases are a match to TRBD1. This CDR3 region has 15 residues. Germline CDR1 reads SGHAT; CDR2 reads FQNNGV. The CDR3 sequence is CASSVEGAANEKLFF. The CDR3 nucleotides read TGTGCCAGCAGCGTAGAGGGGGCAGCTAATGAAAAACTGTTTTTT.

The table lists this clonotype with many counts. This rearrangement joins TRBV2 to TRBJ2-6, with 8 bases matching TRBD1. Trimming at V came to 7 bases and at J to 0 bases, leaving 17 bases not matched to a gene. This CDR3 comprises 20 residues. Germline assignment: CDR1 SNHLY and CDR2 FYNNEI. The CDR3, as DNA: TGTGCCAGCAATTTGCCGACAGGGGCCGAACGGTACTCTGGGGCCAACGTCCTGACTTTC. It codes for CASNLPTGAERYSGANVLTF.

The table lists this clonotype with a few counts. J is TRBJ2-1 and V is TRBV27, with TRBD2 matching 10 bases. The germline V gene has CDR1 MNHEY and CDR2 SMNVEV (reference sequence). After removal of 2 bases from V and 6 bases from J, the junction contained 13 bases not matched to a gene. This CDR3 comprises 18 residues. The CDR3 reads CASSLSRARSGGGNEQFF. The DNA for the CDR3 is TGTGCCAGCAGTTTAAGCCGAGCCAGAAGCGGGGGGGGCAATGAGCAGTTCTTC.

This clonotype was counted ten times or more. The genes are TRBV7-6 and TRBJ2-3, with D hard to call. Germline assignment: CDR1 SGHVS and CDR2 FNYEAQ. Deletions cut 1 base from V and 4 bases from J, with 9 bases between. The CDR3 runs to 14 residues. Here the CDR3 reads CASSLGGAPDTQYF. CDR3 nucleotide sequence: TGTGCCAGCAGCTTAGGTGGAGCCCCAGATACGCAGTATTTT.

Concerning this clonotype: One end of the junction is discordant with germline, which a read error may explain. V is TRBV7-9 and J is TRBJ1-2; no definite D call. CDR3 length equals 13 residues. Germline values: CDR1 SEHNR, CDR2 FQNEAQ (reference sequence). The CDR3 reads CASSLDRIYGYIF. The CDR3 bases are TGTGCCAGCAGCCTAGACCGAATCTATGGCTACATCTTC.

This rearrangement joins TRBV20-1 to TRBJ2-3; 8 positions match TRBD2. The CDR3 runs to 15 residues. CDR1 is DFQATT and CDR2 is SNEGSKA in the germline V gene (reference sequence). The ends lost 0 bases at V and 5 bases at J; junction bases unmatched: 7. CDR3: CSARDPGGPGDTQYF. The DNA of the CDR3 is TGCAGTGCTAGAGATCCGGGAGGGCCCGGAGATACGCAGTATTTT.

This clonotype was seen only a few times. The gene calls are TRBV27 and TRBJ2-3, with TRBD2 as a possible D gene (5 bases). In germline, CDR1 is MNHEY, CDR2 SMNVEV (reference sequence). Trimming pared 3 bases from V and 6 bases from J, leaving 13 bases between. The CDR3 totals 14 residues. The CDR3 region has the DNA TGTGCCAGCAGTTTGACCCTAGCTAGGGATACGCAGTATTTT. Protein: CASSLTLARDTQYF.

The chain recombines TRBV11-3 with TRBJ2-3, with unresolved D. Germline CDR1 is SGHNT and CDR2 is YENEEA. Between the trimmed V and J ends, which lost 0 bases and 2 bases, there was a span of 3 bases. The CDR3 runs 13 residues. The CDR3, as DNA: TGTGCCAGCAGCTTAGATTACACAGATACGCAGTATTTT. Translated: CASSLDYTDTQYF.

This clonotype was detected ten times or more. The rearrangement links TRBV28 to TRBJ2-7; 9 positions agree with TRBD1. Germline V gene sequence: CDR1 MDHEN, CDR2 SYDVKM. The CDR3 has 14 amino acids. Trimming removed 7 bases from V and 5 bases from J; junction bases left unmatched: 9. CDR3 loop: CASIQSGTGNEQYF. The CDR3, as DNA: TGTGCCAGCATCCAATCGGGGACAGGGAACGAGCAGTACTTC.

This clonotype showed up just a few times. J is TRBJ2-7 and V is TRBV2; TRBD1 matches 8 bases. The germline CDR1 and CDR2 sequences are SNHLY and FYNNEI. Losses at the gene ends were 4 bases for V and 4 bases for J; bases not matched to a gene: 3. This CDR3 is 13 amino acids long. CDR3 amino acids: CASSVTGGYEQYF. In nucleotides, the CDR3 is TGTGCCAGCAGTGTTACAGGGGGATACGAGCAGTACTTC. The full variable domain, rest sourced from reference TRBV2 and TRBJ2-7, is EPEVTQTPSHQVTQMGQEVILRCVPISNHLYFYWYRQILGQKVEFLVSFYNNEISEKSEIFDDQFSVERPDGSNFTLKIRSTKLEDSAMYFCASSVTGGYEQYFGPGTRLTVT.

This clonotype was seen ten or more times. The CDR3 loop reads CASSLRGKETQYF. The DNA of the CDR3 is TGTGCCAGCAGCTTAAGGGGGAAAGAGACCCAGTACTTC. The chain joins TRBV7-2 to TRBJ2-5; TRBD1 is a possible D gene (6 bases). V lost 2 bases to trimming and J lost 3 bases, with 7 bases between them. This CDR3 spans 13 amino acids. In germline, CDR1 is SGHTA, CDR2 FQGNSA.

A single count supports this clonotype. J is TRBJ2-7 and V is TRBV7-9; D may match TRBD1 or TRBD2 (5 bases each). The CDR3 has 14 residues. V lost 5 bases, J lost 3 bases, and 14 bases lay in between. The germline CDR1 and CDR2 sequences are SEHNR and FQNEAQ (reference sequence). CDR3 loop: CASSGPRDRYEQYF. In DNA, the CDR3 is TGTGCCAGCAGCGGCCCCCGGGACCGCTACGAGCAGTACTTC.

Only a few counts were recorded for this clonotype. V and J are TRBV11-2 and TRBJ2-1, with 11 bases that match TRBD2. V was pared by 2 bases and J by 5 bases, with 5 bases of the junction left unmatched. Germline CDR1 SGHAT, CDR2 FQNNGV. The CDR3 contains 16 residues. This CDR3 is CASSLLASGRNNEQFF. The DNA of the CDR3 is TGTGCCAGCAGCTTATTGGCTAGCGGGAGGAACAATGAGCAGTTCTTC.